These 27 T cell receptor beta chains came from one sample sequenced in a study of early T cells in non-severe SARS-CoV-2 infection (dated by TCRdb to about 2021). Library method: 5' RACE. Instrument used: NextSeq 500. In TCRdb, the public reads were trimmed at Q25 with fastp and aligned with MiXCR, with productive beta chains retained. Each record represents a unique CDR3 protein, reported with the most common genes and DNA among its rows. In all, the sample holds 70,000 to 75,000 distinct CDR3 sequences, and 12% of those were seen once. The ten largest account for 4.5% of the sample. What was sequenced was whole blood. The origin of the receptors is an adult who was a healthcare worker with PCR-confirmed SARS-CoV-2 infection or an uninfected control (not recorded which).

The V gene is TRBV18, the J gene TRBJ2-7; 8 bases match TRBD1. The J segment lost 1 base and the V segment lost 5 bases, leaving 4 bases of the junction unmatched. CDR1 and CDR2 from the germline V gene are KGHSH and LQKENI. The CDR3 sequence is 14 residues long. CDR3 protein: CASSEYRGSYEQYF. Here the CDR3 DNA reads TGTGCCAGCTCAGAGTACAGGGGGTCCTACGAGCAGTACTTC. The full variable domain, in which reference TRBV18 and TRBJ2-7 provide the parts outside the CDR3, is NAGVMQNPRHLVRRRGQEARLRCSPMKGHSHVYWYRQLPEEGLKFMVYLQKENIIDESGMPKERFSAEFPKEGPSILRIQQVVRGDSAAYFCASSEYRGSYEQYFGPGTRLTVT.

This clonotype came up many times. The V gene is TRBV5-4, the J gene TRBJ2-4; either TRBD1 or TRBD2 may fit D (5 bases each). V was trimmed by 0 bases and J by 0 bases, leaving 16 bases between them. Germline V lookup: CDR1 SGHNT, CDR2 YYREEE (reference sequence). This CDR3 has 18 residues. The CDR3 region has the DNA TGTGCCAGCAGCTTGGGGCAGGGCCGACTACTAGCCAAAAACATTCAGTACTTC. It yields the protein CASSLGQGRLLAKNIQYF.

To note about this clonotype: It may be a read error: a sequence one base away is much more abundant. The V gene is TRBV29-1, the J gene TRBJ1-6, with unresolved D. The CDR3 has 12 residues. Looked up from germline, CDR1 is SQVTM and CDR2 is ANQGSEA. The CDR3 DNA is TGCAGCGTCCCCGTGACTAATTCATCCCTCCACTTT. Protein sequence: CSVPVTNSSLHF.

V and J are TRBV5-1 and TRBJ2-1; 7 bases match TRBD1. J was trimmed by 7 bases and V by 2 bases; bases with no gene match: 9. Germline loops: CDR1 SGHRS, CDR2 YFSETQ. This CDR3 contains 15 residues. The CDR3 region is CASSLRQGLGNEQFF. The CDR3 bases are TGCGCCAGCAGCTTAAGACAGGGTTTGGGGAATGAGCAGTTCTTC.

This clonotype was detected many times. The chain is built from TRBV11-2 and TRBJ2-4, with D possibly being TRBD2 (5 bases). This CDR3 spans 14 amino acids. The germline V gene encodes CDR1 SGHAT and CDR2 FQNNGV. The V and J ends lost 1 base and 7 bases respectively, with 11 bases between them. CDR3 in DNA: TGTGCCAGCAGCTTAGCGGGGAGTGGGAACATTCAGTACTTC. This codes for CASSLAGSGNIQYF.

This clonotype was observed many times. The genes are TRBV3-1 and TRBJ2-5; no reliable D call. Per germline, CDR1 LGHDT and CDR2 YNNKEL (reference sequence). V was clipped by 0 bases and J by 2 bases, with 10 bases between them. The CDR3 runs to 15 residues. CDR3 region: CASSQDIQRQETQYF. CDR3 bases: TGTGCCAGCAGCCAAGATATCCAGCGTCAAGAGACCCAGTACTTC.

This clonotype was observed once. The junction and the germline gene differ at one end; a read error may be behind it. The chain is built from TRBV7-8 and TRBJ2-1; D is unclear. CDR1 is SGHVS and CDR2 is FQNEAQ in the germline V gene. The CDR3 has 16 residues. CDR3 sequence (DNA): TGTGGCAGCAGCTTAACGGCGGCTCACAGCTCATATGAGCAGTTCTTC. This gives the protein CGSSLTAAHSSYEQFF. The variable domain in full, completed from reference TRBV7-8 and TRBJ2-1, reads GAGVSQSPRYKVAKRGQDVALRCDPISGHVSLFWYQQALGQGPEFLTYFQNEAQLDKSGLPSDRFFAERPEGSVSTLKIQRTQQEDSAVYLCGSSLTAAHSSYEQFFGPGTRLTVL.

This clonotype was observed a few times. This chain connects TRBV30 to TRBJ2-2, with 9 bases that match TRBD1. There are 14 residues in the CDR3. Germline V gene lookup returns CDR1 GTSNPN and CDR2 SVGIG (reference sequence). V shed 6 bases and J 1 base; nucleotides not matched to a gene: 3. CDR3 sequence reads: CACPGQGNTGELFF. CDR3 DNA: TGTGCCTGCCCGGGACAGGGGAACACCGGGGAGCTGTTTTTT.

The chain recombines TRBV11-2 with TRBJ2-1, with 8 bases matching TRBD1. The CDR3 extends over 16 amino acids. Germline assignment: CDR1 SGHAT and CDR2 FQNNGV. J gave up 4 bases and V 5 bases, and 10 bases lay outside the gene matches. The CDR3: CASSLKPGQEYNEQFF. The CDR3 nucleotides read TGTGCCAGCAGCCTAAAACCGGGACAGGAGTACAATGAGCAGTTCTTC. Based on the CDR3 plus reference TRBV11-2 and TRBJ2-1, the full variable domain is EAGVAQSPRYKIIEKRQSVAFWCNPISGHATLYWYQQILGQGPKLLIQFQNNGVVDDSQLPKDRFSAERLKGVDSTLKIQPAKLEDSAVYLCASSLKPGQEYNEQFFGPGTRLTVL.

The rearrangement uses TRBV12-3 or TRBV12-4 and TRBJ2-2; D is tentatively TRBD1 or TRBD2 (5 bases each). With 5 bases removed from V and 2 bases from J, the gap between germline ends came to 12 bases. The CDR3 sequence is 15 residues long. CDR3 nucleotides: TGTGCCAGCAGTCCCACGGGACCAAACACCGGGGAGCTGTTTTTT. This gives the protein CASSPTGPNTGELFF.

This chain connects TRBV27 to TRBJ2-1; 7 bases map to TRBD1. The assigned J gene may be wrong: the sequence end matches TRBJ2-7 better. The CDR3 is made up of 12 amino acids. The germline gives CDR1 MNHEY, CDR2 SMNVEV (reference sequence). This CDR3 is CASSRTGNEQYF. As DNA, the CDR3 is TGTGCCAGCAGTCGGACAGGCAATGAGCAGTACTTC.

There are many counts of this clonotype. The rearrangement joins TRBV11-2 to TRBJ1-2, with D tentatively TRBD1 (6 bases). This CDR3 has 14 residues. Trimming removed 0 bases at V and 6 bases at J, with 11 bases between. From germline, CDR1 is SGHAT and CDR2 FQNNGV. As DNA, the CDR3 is TGTGCCAGCAGCTTAGATATAGGGGGAAATGGCTACACCTTC. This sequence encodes CASSLDIGGNGYTF.

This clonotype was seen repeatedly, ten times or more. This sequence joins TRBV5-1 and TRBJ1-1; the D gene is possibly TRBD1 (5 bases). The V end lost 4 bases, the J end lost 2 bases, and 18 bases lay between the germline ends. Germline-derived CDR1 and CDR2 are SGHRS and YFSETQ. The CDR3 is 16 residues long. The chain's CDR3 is CASSPIEGVINTEAFF. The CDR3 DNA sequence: TGCGCCAGCAGCCCCATAGAAGGGGTCATCAACACTGAAGCTTTCTTT.

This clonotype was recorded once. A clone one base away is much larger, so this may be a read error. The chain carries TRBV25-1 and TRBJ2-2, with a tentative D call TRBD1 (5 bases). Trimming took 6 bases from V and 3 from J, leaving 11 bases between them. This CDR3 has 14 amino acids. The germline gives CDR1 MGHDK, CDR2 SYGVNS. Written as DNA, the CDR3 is TGTGCCAGCAGGGTGATAGGGGACACCGGGGAGCTGTTTTTT. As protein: CASRVIGDTGELFF. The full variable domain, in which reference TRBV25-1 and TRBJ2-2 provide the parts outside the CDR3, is EADIYQTPRYLVIGTGKKITLECSQTMGHDKMYWYQQDPGMELHLIHYSYGVNSTEKGDLSSESTVSRIRTEHFPLTLESARPSHTSQYLCASRVIGDTGELFFGEGSRLTVL.

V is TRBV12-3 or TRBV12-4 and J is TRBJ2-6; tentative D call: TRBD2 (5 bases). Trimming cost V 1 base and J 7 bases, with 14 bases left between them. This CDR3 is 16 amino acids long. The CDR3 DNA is TGTGCCAGCAGTTTAGGACGGGGATATAAAGCCAACGTCCTGACTTTC. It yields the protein CASSLGRGYKANVLTF.

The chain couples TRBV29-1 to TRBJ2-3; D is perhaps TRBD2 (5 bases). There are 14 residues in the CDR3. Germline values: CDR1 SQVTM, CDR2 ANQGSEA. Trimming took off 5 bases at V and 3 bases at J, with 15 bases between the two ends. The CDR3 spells CSVYSGFLTDTQYF. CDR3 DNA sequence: TGCAGCGTTTATTCGGGATTCTTAACAGATACGCAGTATTTT.

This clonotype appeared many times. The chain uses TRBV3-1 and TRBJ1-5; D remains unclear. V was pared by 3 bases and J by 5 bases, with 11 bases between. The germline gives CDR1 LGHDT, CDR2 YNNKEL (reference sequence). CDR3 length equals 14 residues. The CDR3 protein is CASSQRFAHQPQHF. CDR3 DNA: TGTGCCAGCAGCCAGCGATTCGCCCATCAGCCCCAGCATTTT. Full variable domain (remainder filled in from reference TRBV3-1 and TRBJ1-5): DTAVSQTPKYLVTQMGNDKSIKCEQNLGHDTMYWYKQDSKKFLKIMFSYNNKELIINETVPNRFSPKSPDKAHLNLHINSLELGDSAVYFCASSQRFAHQPQHFGDGTRLSIL.

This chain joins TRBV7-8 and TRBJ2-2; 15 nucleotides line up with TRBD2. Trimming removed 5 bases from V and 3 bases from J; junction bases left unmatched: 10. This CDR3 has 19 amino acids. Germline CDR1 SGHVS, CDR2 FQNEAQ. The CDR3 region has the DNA TGTGCCAGCAGCCCAGGACTAGCGGGGGGGCCGTGGGACACCGGGGAGCTGTTTTTT. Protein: CASSPGLAGGPWDTGELFF.

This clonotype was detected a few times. Here the CDR3 DNA reads TGCGCCAGCAGTGCGGACCGGATGACCTACGAGCAGTACTTC. Translating it yields CASSADRMTYEQYF. The V call is TRBV5-1, the J call TRBJ2-7, with no clear D. CDR1 and CDR2 (germline): SGHRS, YFSETQ. This CDR3 comprises 14 residues. V was trimmed by 5 bases and J by 2 bases, leaving 14 bases between them.

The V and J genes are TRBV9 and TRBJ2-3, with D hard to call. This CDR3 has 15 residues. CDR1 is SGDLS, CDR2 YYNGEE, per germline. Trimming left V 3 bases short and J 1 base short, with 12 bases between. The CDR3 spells CASSGHADRTDTQYF. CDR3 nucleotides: TGTGCCAGCAGCGGCCACGCGGACCGCACAGATACGCAGTATTTT.

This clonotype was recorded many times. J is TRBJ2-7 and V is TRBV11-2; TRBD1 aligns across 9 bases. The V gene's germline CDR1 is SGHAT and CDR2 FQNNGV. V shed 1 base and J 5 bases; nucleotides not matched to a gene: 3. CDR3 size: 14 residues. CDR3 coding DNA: TGTGCCAGCAGCTTAGGACAGGGGGTGGACGAGCAGTACTTC. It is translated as CASSLGQGVDEQYF.

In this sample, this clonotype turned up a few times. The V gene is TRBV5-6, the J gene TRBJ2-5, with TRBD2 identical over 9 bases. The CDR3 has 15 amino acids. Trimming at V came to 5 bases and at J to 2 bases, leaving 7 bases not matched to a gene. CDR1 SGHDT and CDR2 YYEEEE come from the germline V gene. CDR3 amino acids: CASRLSGRRQETQYF. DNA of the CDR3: TGTGCCAGCAGGTTAAGCGGGAGGCGACAAGAGACCCAGTACTTC.

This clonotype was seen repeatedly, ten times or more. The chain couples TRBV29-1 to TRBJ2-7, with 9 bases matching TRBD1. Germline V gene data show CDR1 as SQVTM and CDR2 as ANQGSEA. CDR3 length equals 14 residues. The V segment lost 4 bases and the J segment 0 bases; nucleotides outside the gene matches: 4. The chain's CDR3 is CSVVTGGNSYEQYF. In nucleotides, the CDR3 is TGCAGCGTTGTTACAGGGGGCAACTCCTACGAGCAGTACTTC.

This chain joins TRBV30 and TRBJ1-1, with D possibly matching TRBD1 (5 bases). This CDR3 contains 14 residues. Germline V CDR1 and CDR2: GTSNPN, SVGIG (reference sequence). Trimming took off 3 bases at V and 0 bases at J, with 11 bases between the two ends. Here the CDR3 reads CAWSEGHLNTEAFF. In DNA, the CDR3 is TGTGCCTGGAGCGAGGGGCATCTGAACACTGAAGCTTTCTTT. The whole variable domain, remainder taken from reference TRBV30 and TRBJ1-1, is SQTIHQWPATLVQPVGSPLSLECTVEGTSNPNLYWYRQAAGRGLQLLFYSVGIGQISSEVPQNLSASRPQDRQFILSSKKLLLSDSGFYLCAWSEGHLNTEAFFGQGTRLTVV.

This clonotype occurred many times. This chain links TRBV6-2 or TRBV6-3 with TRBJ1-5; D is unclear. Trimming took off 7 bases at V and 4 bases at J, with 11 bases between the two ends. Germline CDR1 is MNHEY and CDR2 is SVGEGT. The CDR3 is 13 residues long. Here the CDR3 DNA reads TGTGCCAGCACCACATACGGAAATCAGCCCCAGCATTTT. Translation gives CASTTYGNQPQHF.

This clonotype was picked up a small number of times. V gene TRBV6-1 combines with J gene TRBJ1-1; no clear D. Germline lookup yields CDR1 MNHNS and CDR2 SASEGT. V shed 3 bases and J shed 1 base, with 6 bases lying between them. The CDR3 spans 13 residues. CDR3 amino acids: CASSDGPNTEAFF. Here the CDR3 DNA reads TGTGCCAGCAGTGACGGGCCGAACACTGAAGCTTTCTTT.

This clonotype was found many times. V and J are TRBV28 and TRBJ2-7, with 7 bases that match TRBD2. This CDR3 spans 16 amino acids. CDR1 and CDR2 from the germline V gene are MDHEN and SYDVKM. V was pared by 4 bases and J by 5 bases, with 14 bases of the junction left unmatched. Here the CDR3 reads CASSSPSQGGGHEQYF. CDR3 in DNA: TGTGCCAGCAGTTCCCCCTCCCAGGGCGGGGGTCACGAGCAGTACTTC.